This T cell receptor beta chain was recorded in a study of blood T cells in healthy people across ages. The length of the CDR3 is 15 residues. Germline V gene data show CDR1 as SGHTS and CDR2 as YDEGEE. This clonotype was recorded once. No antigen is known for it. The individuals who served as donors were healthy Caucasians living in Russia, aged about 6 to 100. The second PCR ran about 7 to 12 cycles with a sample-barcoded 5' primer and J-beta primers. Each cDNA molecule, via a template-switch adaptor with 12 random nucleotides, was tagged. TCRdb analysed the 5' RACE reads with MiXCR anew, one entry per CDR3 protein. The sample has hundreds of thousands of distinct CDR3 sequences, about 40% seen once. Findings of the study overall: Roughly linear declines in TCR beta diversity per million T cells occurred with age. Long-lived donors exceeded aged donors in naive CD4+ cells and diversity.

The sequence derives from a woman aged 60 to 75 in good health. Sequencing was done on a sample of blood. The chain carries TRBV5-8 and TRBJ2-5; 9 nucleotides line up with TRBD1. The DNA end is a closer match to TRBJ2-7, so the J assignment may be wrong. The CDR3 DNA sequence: TGTGCCAGCAGCCTAGGACAGGGGTTGGCCTGCGAGCAGTACTTC. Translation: CASSLGQGLACEQYF.